The T cell receptor beta chain described here comes from a study of beta chain features in type 1 diabetes. This clone came up a few times. Expressed TCRB transcripts got sequenced, as all isolated RNA was reverse transcribed. TCRdb's table, derived via immunoSEQ multiplex PCR, lists solely in-frame clones and lacks some. This sample yields 390,000 or so clones, of which roughly 13% are seen a single time; 0.03% to 0.04% belongs to the top ten. CDR1 and CDR2 (germline): SQVTM, ANQGSEA. This CDR3 comprises 14 residues. V lost 4 bases, J lost 0 bases, and 10 bases lay in between. Specimen: naive CD4+ T cells from blood. The TCR comes from a man aged 25-40 years in good health. This chain uses TRBV29-1 with TRBJ1-3; possible D gene TRBD1, 6 bases. CDR3 amino acids: CSVVQGPSGNTIYF. The CDR3, as DNA: TGCAGCGTTGTACAGGGACCCTCTGGAAACACCATATATTTT. Using reference TRBV29-1 and TRBJ1-3 for the parts outside the CDR3, the full variable domain is SAVISQKPSRDICQRGTSLTIQCQVDSQVTMMFWYRQQPGQSLTLIATANQGSEATYESGFVIDKFPISRPNLTFSTLTVSNMSPEDSSIYLCSVVQGPSGNTIYFGEGSWLTVV.